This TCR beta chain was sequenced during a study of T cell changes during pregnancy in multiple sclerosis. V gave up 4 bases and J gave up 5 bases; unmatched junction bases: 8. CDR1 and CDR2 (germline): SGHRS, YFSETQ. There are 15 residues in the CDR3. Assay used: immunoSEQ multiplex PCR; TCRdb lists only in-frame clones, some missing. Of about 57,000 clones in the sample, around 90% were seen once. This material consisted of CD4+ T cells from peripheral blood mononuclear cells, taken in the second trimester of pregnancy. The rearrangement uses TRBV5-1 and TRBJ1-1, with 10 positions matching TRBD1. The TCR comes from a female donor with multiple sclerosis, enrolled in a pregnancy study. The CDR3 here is CASSTLDRGHTEAFF. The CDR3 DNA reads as TGCGCCAGCAGCACTTTAGACAGGGGGCATACTGAAGCTTTCTTT.